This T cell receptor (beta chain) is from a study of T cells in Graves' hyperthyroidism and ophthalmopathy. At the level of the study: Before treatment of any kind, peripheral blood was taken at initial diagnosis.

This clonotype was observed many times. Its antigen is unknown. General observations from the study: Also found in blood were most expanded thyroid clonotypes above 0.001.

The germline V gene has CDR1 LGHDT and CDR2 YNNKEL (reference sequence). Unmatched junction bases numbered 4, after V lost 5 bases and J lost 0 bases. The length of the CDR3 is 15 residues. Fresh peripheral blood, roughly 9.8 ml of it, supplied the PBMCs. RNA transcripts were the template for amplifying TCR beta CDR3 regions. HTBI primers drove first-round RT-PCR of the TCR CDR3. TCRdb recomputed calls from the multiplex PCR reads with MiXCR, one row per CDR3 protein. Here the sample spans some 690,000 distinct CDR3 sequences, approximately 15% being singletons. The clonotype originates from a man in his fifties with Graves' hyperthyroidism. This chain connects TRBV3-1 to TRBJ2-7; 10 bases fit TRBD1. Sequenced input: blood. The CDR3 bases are TGTGCCAGCAGCGGGGGACAGGGGAGCTCCTACGAGCAGTACTTC. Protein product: CASSGGQGSSYEQYF.